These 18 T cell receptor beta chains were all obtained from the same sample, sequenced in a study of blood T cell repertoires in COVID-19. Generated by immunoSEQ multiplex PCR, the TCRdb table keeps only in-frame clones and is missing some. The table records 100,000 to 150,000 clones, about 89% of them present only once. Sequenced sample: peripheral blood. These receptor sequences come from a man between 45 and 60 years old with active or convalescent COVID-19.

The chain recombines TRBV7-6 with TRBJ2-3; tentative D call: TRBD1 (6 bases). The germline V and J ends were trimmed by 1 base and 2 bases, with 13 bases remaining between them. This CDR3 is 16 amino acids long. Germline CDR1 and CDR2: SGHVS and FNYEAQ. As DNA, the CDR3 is TGTGCCAGCAGCTTAGGGACAGCCTTTACCACAGATACGCAGTATTTT. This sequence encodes CASSLGTAFTTDTQYF. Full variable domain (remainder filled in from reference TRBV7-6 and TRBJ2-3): GAGVSQSPRYKVTKRGQDVALRCDPISGHVSLYWYRQALGQGPEFLTYFNYEAQQDKSGLPNDRFSAERPEGSISTLTIQRTEQRDSAMYRCASSLGTAFTTDTQYFGPGTRLTVL.

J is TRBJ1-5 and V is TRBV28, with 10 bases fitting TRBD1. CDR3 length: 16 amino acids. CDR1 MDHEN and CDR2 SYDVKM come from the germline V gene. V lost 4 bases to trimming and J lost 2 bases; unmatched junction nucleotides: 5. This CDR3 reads CASSSDRGLGNQPQHF. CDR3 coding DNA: TGTGCCAGCAGTTCCGACAGGGGGCTGGGCAATCAGCCCCAGCATTTT.

The CDR3 loop reads CASSESNRFNEQFF. The CDR3 DNA sequence: TGCGCCAGCAGTGAGTCCAACAGGTTTAATGAGCAGTTCTTC. The chain links TRBV10-1 to TRBJ2-1; D is possibly TRBD1 (5 bases). Trimming removed 0 bases from V and 7 bases from J, with 10 bases in between. The CDR3 covers 14 residues. The germline CDR1 and CDR2 sequences are WNHNN and SYGVQD (reference sequence).

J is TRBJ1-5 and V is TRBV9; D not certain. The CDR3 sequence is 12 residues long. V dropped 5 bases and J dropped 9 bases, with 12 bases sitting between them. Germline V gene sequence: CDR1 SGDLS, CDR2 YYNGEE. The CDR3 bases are TGTGCCAGCAGTAGTGGGAGTCGGCCCCAGCATTTT. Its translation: CASSSGSRPQHF. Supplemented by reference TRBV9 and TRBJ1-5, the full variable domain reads DSGVTQTPKHLITATGQRVTLRCSPRSGDLSVYWYQQSLDQGLQFLIQYYNGEERAKGNILERFSAQQFPDLHSELNLSSLELGDSALYFCASSSGSRPQHFGDGTRLSIL.

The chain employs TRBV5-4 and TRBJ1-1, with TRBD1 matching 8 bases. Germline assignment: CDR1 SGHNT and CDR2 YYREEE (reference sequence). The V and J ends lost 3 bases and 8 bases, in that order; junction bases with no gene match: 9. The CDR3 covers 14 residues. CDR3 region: CASSSQGARREAFF. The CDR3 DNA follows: TGTGCCAGCAGCTCTCAGGGGGCGCGGAGGGAAGCTTTCTTT.

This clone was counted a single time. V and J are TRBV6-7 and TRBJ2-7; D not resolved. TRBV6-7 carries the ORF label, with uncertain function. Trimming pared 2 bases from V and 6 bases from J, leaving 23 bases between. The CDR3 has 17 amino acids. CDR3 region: CASSYARNSIGMGEQYF. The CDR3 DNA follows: TGTGCCAGCAGTTACGCTCGAAACAGCATCGGTATGGGCGAGCAGTACTTC.

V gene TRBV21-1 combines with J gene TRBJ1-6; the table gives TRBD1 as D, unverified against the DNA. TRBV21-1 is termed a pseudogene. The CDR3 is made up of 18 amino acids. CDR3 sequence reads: CASSKEGDREACDSPLHF. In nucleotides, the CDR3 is TGTGCCAGCAGCAAAGAGGGCGACAGGGAAGCTTGTGATTCACCCCTCCACTTT.

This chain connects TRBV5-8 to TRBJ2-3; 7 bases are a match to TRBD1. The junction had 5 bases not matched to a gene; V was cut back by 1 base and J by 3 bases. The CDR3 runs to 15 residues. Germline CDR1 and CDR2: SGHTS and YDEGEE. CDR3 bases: TGTGCCAGCAGCTTGTCGCGCAGGGGGACAGATACGCAGTATTTT. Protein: CASSLSRRGTDTQYF.

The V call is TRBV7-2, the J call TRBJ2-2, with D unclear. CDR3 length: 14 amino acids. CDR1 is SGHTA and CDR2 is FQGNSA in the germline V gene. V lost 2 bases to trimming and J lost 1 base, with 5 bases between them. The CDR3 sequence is CASSLLRNTGELFF. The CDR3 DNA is TGTGCCAGCAGCTTACTACGGAACACCGGGGAGCTGTTTTTT.

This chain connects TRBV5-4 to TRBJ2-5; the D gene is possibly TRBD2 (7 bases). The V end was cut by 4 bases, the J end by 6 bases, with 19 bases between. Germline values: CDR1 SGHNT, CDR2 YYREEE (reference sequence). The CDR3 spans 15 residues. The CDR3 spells CASSAVAGAIKTQYF. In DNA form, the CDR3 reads TGTGCCAGCAGCGCGGTTGCGGGGGCTATAAAGACCCAGTACTTC.

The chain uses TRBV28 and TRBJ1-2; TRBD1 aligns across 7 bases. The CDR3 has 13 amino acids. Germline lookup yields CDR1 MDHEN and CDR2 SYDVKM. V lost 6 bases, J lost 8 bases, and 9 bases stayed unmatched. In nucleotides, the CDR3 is TGTGCCAGCAGGCAACCAGGGGGTATCGGCTACACCTTC. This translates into CASRQPGGIGYTF.

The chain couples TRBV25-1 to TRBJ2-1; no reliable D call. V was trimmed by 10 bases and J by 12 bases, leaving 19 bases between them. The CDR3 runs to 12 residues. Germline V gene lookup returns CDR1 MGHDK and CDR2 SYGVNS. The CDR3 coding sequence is TGTGCCACCATGACTCCTCCGGATGTGCAGTTCTTC. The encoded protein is CATMTPPDVQFF.

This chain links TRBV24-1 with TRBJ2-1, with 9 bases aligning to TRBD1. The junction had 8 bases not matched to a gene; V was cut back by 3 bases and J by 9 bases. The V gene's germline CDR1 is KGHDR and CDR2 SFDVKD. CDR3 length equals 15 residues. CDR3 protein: CATSDTGTGSSEQFF. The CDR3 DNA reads TGTGCCACCAGTGATACCGGGACAGGGAGTAGTGAGCAGTTCTTC.

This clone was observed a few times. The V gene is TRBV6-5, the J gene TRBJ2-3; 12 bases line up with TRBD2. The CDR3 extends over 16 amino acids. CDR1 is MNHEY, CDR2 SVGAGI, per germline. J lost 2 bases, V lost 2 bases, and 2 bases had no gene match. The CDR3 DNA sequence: TGTGCCAGCAGTTACAGACTAGCGGGGGACACAGATACGCAGTATTTT. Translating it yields CASSYRLAGDTDTQYF.

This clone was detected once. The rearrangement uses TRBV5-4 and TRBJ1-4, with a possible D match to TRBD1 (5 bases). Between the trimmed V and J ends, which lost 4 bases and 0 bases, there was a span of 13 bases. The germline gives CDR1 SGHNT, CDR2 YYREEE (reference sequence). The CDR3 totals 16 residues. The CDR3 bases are TGTGCCAGCAGCCAAACCGCAGGGTCAACTAATGAAAAACTGTTTTTT. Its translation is CASSQTAGSTNEKLFF.

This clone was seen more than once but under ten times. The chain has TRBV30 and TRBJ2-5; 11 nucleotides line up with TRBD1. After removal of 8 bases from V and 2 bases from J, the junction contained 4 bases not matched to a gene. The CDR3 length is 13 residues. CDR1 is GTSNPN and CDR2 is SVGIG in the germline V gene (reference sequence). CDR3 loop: CAGGQGVQETQYF. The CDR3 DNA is TGTGCCGGGGGACAGGGGGTTCAAGAGACCCAGTACTTC.

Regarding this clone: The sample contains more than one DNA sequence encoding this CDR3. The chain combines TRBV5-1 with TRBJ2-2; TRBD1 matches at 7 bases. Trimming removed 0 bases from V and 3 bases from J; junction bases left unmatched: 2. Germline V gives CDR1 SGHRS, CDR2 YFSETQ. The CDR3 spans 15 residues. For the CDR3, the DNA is TGCGCCAGCAGCTTGGCCGGGACAGACACCGGGGAGCTGTTTTTT. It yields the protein CASSLAGTDTGELFF. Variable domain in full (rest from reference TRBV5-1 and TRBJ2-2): KAGVTQTPRYLIKTRGQQVTLSCSPISGHRSVSWYQQTPGQGLQFLFEYFSETQRNKGNFPGRFSGRQFSNSRSEMNVSTLELGDSALYLCASSLAGTDTGELFFGEGSRLTVL.

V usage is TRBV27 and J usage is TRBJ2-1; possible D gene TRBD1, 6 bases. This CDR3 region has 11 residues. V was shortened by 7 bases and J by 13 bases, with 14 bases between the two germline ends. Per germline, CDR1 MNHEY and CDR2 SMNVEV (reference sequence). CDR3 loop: CASKERTEQFF. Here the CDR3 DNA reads TGTGCCAGCAAAGAGAGGACAGAACAGTTCTTC.